The 12 T cell receptor beta chains reported below all come from one sample, sequenced in a study of graft-versus-host responses after intestinal transplantation. The antigens for these receptors are not known. Libraries were prepared by immunoSEQ multiplex PCR; TCRdb keeps only in-frame clonotypes and omits some of them. This table has about 94,000 clones, roughly 90% appearing once. Here the sequenced sample was unstimulated CD8+ T cells sorted from spleen or lymph node cells, taken before intestinal transplant. The receptors shown here come from a human donor who received an intestinal transplant.

The chain joins TRBV30 to TRBJ2-7; D possibly corresponds to TRBD2 (5 bases). The CDR3 sequence is 13 residues long. The germline gives CDR1 GTSNPN, CDR2 SVGIG (reference sequence). V was clipped by 2 bases and J by 5 bases, with 13 bases between them. The CDR3 protein is CAWSLGVQNEQYF. The CDR3 nucleotides are TGTGCCTGGAGTCTCGGGGTCCAGAACGAGCAGTACTTC.

The chain has TRBV7-9 and TRBJ2-3; the D is unclear. The germline V and J ends were trimmed by 3 bases and 1 base, with 5 bases remaining between them. The CDR3 is made up of 13 amino acids. Germline V lookup: CDR1 SEHNR, CDR2 FQNEAQ (reference sequence). The CDR3 DNA reads as TGTGCCAGCAGCTTCCGGGGCACAGATACGCAGTATTTT. This codes for CASSFRGTDTQYF.

This clone was observed a handful of times. The chain has TRBV19 and TRBJ2-3; 10 bases agree with TRBD2. The germline V gene encodes CDR1 LNHDA and CDR2 SQIVND (reference sequence). The CDR3 covers 16 residues. The V segment lost 2 bases and the J segment 7 bases; nucleotides outside the gene matches: 9. CDR3 nucleotide sequence: TGTGCCAGTAGTATAAACACAGCGGGGGGGCCGAATACGCAGTATTTT. Amino acids: CASSINTAGGPNTQYF. The full variable domain, its missing parts supplied by reference TRBV19 and TRBJ2-3, is DGGITQSPKYLFRKEGQNVTLSCEQNLNHDAMYWYRQDPGQGLRLIYYSQIVNDFQKGDIAEGYSVSREKKESFPLTVTSAQKNPTAFYLCASSINTAGGPNTQYFGPGTRLTVL.

This clone appeared once. The chain links TRBV9 to TRBJ2-5; D not certain. The DNA end is a closer match to TRBJ2-7, so the J assignment may be wrong. Germline V gives CDR1 SGDLS, CDR2 YYNGEE. CDR3 length equals 15 residues. For the CDR3, the DNA is TGTGCCAGCAGCGTAGGGCCCGGCCCCAACTACGAGCAGTACTTC. Its translation is CASSVGPGPNYEQYF.

The chain recombines TRBV14 with TRBJ2-7, with 8 nucleotides matching TRBD2. CDR3 size: 15 residues. After removal of 4 bases from V and 0 bases from J, the junction contained 5 bases not matched to a gene. The germline CDR1 and CDR2 sequences are SGHDN and FVKESK. The CDR3 DNA sequence: TGTGCCAGCAGCCCGCGGGGGGTCCCCTCCTACGAGCAGTACTTC. It yields the protein CASSPRGVPSYEQYF. Filled out from reference TRBV14 and TRBJ2-7, the complete variable domain reads EAGVTQFPSHSVIEKGQTVTLRCDPISGHDNLYWYRRVMGKEIKFLLHFVKESKQDESGMPNNRFLAERTGGTYSTLKVQPAELEDSGVYFCASSPRGVPSYEQYFGPGTRLTVT.

The chain joins TRBV6-1 to TRBJ1-5; TRBD1 agrees at 8 bases. The germline V gene has CDR1 MNHNS and CDR2 SASEGT. Trimming cost V 1 base and J 0 bases; bases outside gene matches: 17. The CDR3 sequence is 21 residues long. For the CDR3, the DNA is TGTGCCAGCAGTGAAGAGAGGGTCATTCGGGACAGGAAAGATAGCAATCAGCCCCAGCATTTT. It is translated as CASSEERVIRDRKDSNQPQHF.

This clone was seen more than once but under ten times. This chain links TRBV30 with TRBJ1-1; D is perhaps TRBD1 (6 bases). V was trimmed by 3 bases and J by 1 base, leaving 9 bases between them. The length of the CDR3 is 13 residues. Germline CDR1 and CDR2: GTSNPN and SVGIG (reference sequence). This CDR3 is CAWSRGPNTEAFF. The CDR3 DNA reads TGTGCCTGGAGCAGGGGCCCGAACACTGAAGCTTTCTTT.

This chain links TRBV4-1 with TRBJ1-1; D call uncertain. Germline V lookup: CDR1 MGHRA, CDR2 YSYEKL. The CDR3 is 12 amino acids. Trimming took 3 bases from V and 0 from J, leaving 2 bases between them. CDR3: CASSHMNTEAFF. For the CDR3, the DNA is TGCGCCAGCAGCCACATGAACACTGAAGCTTTCTTT.

This chain links TRBV7-8 with TRBJ1-1; 11 nucleotides match TRBD1. Germline CDR1 is SGHVS and CDR2 is FQNEAQ. V shed 4 bases and J 4 bases; nucleotides not matched to a gene: 8. The CDR3 sequence is 16 residues long. The CDR3 sequence is CASSSGQGALGTEAFF. The CDR3, as DNA: TGTGCCAGCAGCTCCGGACAGGGGGCATTGGGCACTGAAGCTTTCTTT. Variable domain in full (rest from reference TRBV7-8 and TRBJ1-1): GAGVSQSPRYKVAKRGQDVALRCDPISGHVSLFWYQQALGQGPEFLTYFQNEAQLDKSGLPSDRFFAERPEGSVSTLKIQRTQQEDSAVYLCASSSGQGALGTEAFFGQGTRLTVV.

The V call is TRBV27, the J call TRBJ2-1, with D hard to call. The CDR3 length is 12 residues. Germline CDR1 is MNHEY and CDR2 is SMNVEV (reference sequence). V was clipped by 5 bases and J by 10 bases, with 12 bases between them. CDR3 bases: TGTGCCAGCAGTACCCCTCTCCTAGAGCAGTTCTTC. It yields the protein CASSTPLLEQFF.

V and J are TRBV7-9 and TRBJ2-3; TRBD2 matches 14 bases. V lost 3 bases and J lost 4; bases outside the gene matches: 6. The germline gives CDR1 SEHNR, CDR2 FQNEAQ (reference sequence). CDR3 length: 17 amino acids. This chain's CDR3 is CASSFRLAGGRADTQYF. The DNA for the CDR3 is TGTGCCAGCAGCTTCCGACTAGCGGGGGGGCGAGCAGATACGCAGTATTTT. Complete variable domain (other parts from reference TRBV7-9 and TRBJ2-3): DTGVSQNPRHKITKRGQNVTFRCDPISEHNRLYWYRQTLGQGPEFLTYFQNEAQLEKSRLLSDRFSAERPKGSFSTLEIQRTEQGDSAMYLCASSFRLAGGRADTQYFGPGTRLTVL.

The chain combines TRBV4-1 with TRBJ2-7, with TRBD2 identical over 10 bases. The CDR3 has 15 residues. J gave up 2 bases and V 2 bases, and 3 bases lay outside the gene matches. Per germline, CDR1 MGHRA and CDR2 YSYEKL. CDR3 nucleotides: TGCGCCAGCAGCCAACTAGCGGGGGTCACCTACGAGCAGTACTTC. Its translation is CASSQLAGVTYEQYF.